The table lists the clone carrying this TCR beta chain with many counts. The antigen remains undetermined. This record belongs to a study of T cell repertoires in cytomegalovirus infection. Study context: The public TCR beta signatures pointed to both CMV infection and matching HLA type.

Broader study findings: HLA-C-restricted TCR beta clonotypes specific for CMV led the ex vivo response.

TCRdb reanalysed the reads using MiXCR and keeps one entry per CDR3 protein. The table lists roughly 100,000 distinct CDR3 sequences, 16% of them singletons. Material for sequencing was PBMCs. This clonotype originated in a human donor in good health (CMV status not recorded). Some clones in this sample may be carry-over from other donors' samples.

CDR3 DNA sequence: TGTGCCAGCAGCTTAGAAAGAGGTCGGGCAGTTCGGGACACTGAAGCTTTCTTT. Protein: CASSLERGRAVRDTEAFF. The chain links TRBV7-8 to TRBJ1-1, with D unresolved. From germline, CDR1 is SGHVS and CDR2 FQNEAQ. With 1 base removed from V and 3 bases from J, the gap between germline ends came to 21 bases. This CDR3 spans 18 amino acids. Combining the CDR3 with reference TRBV7-8 and TRBJ1-1 gives the whole variable domain GAGVSQSPRYKVAKRGQDVALRCDPISGHVSLFWYQQALGQGPEFLTYFQNEAQLDKSGLPSDRFFAERPEGSVSTLKIQRTQQEDSAVYLCASSLERGRAVRDTEAFFGQGTRLTVV.